One T cell receptor beta chain is described in this entry. This clone was observed a few times. Its antigen target is currently unknown. The input lacks base qualities; no much larger clone sits a single base away. This entry is derived from a study of radiotherapy plus CTLA-4 blockade in lung cancer (dated 2018 in TCRdb). As for the study more broadly: Objective responses were observed in 18% of enrolled patients, and disease control was achieved in 31%. Overall results and qualifications from the work: The strongest predictors of response, as reported, were early dynamic changes in blood T cell clones along with a rise in serum interferon-beta after radiation. After treatment with radiotherapy and ipilimumab, TCR clones that came from tumors expanded in the peripheral blood.

The study tested focal radiation therapy combined with CTLA-4 blockade (ipilimumab) in patients with chemo-refractory metastatic non-small-cell lung cancer. The CDR3, cysteine through phenylalanine, is 13 amino acids long. Solely the CDR3 DNA is kept, with 39 bases framed from the first base. V sheds 7 bases and J sheds 4 bases, leaving 15 bases between their ends. Looking up the germline V gene yields CDR1 SQVTM and CDR2 ANQGSEA. Receptors were amplified or captured by the immunoSEQ multiplex PCR assay. TCRdb stores this immuneACCESS table with in-frame sequences only. Part of the clones is absent; in the studies checked, under half of the shortfall reflects unresolved V genes, and no reason is known for the rest. The sample table lists around 14,000 clones, roughly 70% of them with a count of one. The leading ten clones occupy roughly 46% of the sample.

The sequencing used peripheral blood, collected from a patient treated with radiotherapy plus ipilimumab. The receptor was isolated from a human donor with non-small cell lung cancer whose response to radiotherapy plus ipilimumab could not be evaluated. The sequence is built from TRBV29-1 and TRBJ2-3; TRBD1 is a possible D gene, resting on 6 matching bases. The nucleotides read TGCAGCGCCGACCGGCAGGGGCCAGATACGCAGTATTTT. Its coded protein is CSADRQGPDTQYF.